This T cell receptor beta chain was sequenced for a study of memory CD4+ T cells and cytomegalovirus serostatus. The sort gate was single viable CD3+CD4+CD8-CD45RO+ cells for memory CD4+ T cells. Positive selection with CD4 microbeads enriched total CD4+ T cells. Trimming took 3 bases from V and 4 from J; bases not matched to a gene: 3. The length of the CDR3 is 15 residues. CDR1 is LNHNV and CDR2 is YYDKDF in the germline V gene (reference sequence). Study-wide points: CMV serostatus prediction reached median AUC approximately 0.95, or 0.91 with US-trained model. About two fifths of the roughly 160 known CMV-associated TCRbeta sequences appeared in CD4+ memory.

As to this clone: Its target is unknown.

The method was immunoSEQ multiplex PCR; TCRdb's version includes in-frame clones alone and lacks a portion of them. Of approximately 50,000 clones in the sample, roughly 77% are singletons; the top ten hold under 3%. The sequence was obtained from an adult in good health and CMV-seropositive. Sequencing input: memory CD4+ T cells from blood. The chain combines TRBV15 with TRBJ1-1; 12 bases are shared with TRBD1. The CDR3 here is CATSRGQGAGTEAFF. The CDR3 bases are TGTGCCACCAGCAGGGGACAGGGGGCTGGCACTGAAGCTTTCTTT.